This T cell receptor beta chain stems from a study of technical replicates of blood from four donors. Trimming pared 3 bases from V and 1 base from J, leaving 4 bases between. Per germline, CDR1 MRHNA and CDR2 SNTAGT. The CDR3 extends over 13 amino acids. Some clones are missing from TCRdb's copy, which holds only in-frame ones; the method was immunoSEQ multiplex PCR. The sample holds fewer than 90,000 clones, roughly 94% seen once. The V and J genes are TRBV6-4 and TRBJ1-5; D unclear. The sequencing input was T cells isolated from PBMCs. This receptor was obtained from a human donor in good health. The CDR3 sequence: CASSEQSNQPQHF. CDR3 DNA: TGTGCCAGCAGTGAACAGAGCAATCAGCCCCAGCATTTT.